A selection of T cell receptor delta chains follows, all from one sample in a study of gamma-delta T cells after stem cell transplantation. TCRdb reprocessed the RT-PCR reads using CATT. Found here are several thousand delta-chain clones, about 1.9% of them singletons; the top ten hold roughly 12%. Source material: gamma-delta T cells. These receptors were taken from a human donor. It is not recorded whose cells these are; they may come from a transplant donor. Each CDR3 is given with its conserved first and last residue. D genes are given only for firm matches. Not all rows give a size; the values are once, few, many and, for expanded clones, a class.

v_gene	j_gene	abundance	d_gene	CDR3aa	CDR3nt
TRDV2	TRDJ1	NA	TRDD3	CACDTLTGGPFAKLIF	TGTGCCTGTGACACTCTTACTGGGGGACCCTTCGCTAAACTCATCTTT
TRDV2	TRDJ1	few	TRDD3	CACDAVLGERMLNDKLIF	TGTGCCTGTGACGCCGTACTGGGGGAAAGGATGCTGAACGATAAACTCATCTTT
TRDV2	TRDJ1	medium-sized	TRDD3	CACDPVLGDTQYTDKLIF	TGTGCCTGTGACCCCGTACTGGGGGATACGCAGTACACCGATAAACTCATCTTT
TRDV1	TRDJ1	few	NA	CALGPCRRPTRGDNTDKLIF	TGCGCTCTTGGGCCATGCCGGAGGCCCACAAGGGGTGACAACACCGATAAACTCATCTTT
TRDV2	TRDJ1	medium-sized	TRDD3	CACDSLGTRADKLIF	TGTGCCTGTGACTCACTGGGGACCAGGGCCGATAAACTCATCTTT
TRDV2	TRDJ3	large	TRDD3	CACDTGELGAPSSWDTRQMFF	TGTGCCTGTGACACCGGGGAACTGGGGGCCCCAAGCTCCTGGGACACCCGACAGATGTTTTTC
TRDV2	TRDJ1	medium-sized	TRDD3	CACDAWGTHTDKLIF	TGTGCCTGTGACGCCTGGGGGACGCACACCGATAAACTCATCTTT
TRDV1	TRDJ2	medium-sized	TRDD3	CALGEPGFLYPVLGATTAQLFF	TGTGCTCTTGGGGAACCCGGGTTCCTCTACCCCGTACTGGGGGCTACAACAGCACAACTATTCTTT
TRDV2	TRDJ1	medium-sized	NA	CACDTLGRRRQHDKLIF	TGTGCCTGTGACACGCTAGGACGTAGGCGGCAACACGATAAACTCATCTTT
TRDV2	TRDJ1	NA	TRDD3	CACDTVRGGYANTDKLIF	TGTGCCTGTGACACCGTCCGTGGGGGATACGCGAACACCGATAAACTCATCTTT
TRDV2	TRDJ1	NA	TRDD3	CACDPVTGGSNTDKLIF	TGTGCCTGTGACCCCGTTACTGGGGGCTCTAACACCGATAAACTCATCTTT
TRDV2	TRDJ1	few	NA	CACDTVGSSTDKLIF	TGTGCCTGTGACACCGTGGGTTCCTCCACCGATAAACTCATCTTT
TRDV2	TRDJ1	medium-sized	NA	CACEHIHTDKPIF	TGTGCCTGTGAACATATTCACACCGATAAACCCATCTTT
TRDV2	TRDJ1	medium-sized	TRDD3	CACDPLPHTYTGGATTSYTDKLIF	TGTGCCTGTGACCCTCTGCCCCACACGTATACTGGGGGAGCAACTACCTCGTACACCGATAAACTCATCTTT
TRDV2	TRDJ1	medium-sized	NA	CACDEVLFTDKLIF	TGTGCCTGTGACGAAGTTCTGTTCACCGATAAACTCATCTTT
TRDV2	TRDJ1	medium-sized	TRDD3	CACDTIYTGGYFGSDTDKLIF	TGTGCCTGTGACACCATCTATACTGGGGGATACTTTGGGAGTGACACCGATAAACTCATCTTT
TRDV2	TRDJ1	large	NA	CACDTVGENFKLIF	TGTGCCTGTGACACCGTAGGGGAGAACTTTAAACTCATCTTT
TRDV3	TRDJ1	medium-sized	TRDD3	CAYTSIDEWGKLYTDKLIF	TGTGCCTACACTTCCATCGACGAATGGGGGAAACTGTACACCGATAAACTCATCTTT